Sequencing of this T cell receptor beta chain was carried out in a study of CD8+CD57+ T cells in acquired aplastic anemia. Study as a whole: Sorted CD4+ and CD8+ cells gave a mean 3.2 ug DNA, range about 0.19 to 27.4 ug. Study-wide results and caveats: Patient and control CD8+ Simpson's diversity was not significantly different. Patients had around 30 CD8+ CDR3 sequences in common with controls (the shared set).

TCR beta VDJ and CDR3 profiling used genomic DNA as template. Each CDR3 protein gets one entry after TCRdb re-called the reads with MiXCR. The sample has more than 250,000 distinct CDR3 sequences; 50% to 70% are singletons. V trimming: 4 bases; J trimming: 9 bases; junction bases outside the gene matches: 12. Germline CDR1 reads SGHRS; CDR2 reads YFSETQ. The CDR3 extends over 15 amino acids. A note on this clonotype: What it binds is unknown.

This chain connects TRBV5-1 to TRBJ2-1, with TRBD1 matching over 8 bases. Input material: sorted CD4+, CD8+, or CD8+CD57+ T cells (not recorded which) from PBMCs. The sequence was obtained from a human donor with severe aplastic anemia or a healthy control (not recorded which). The DNA of the CDR3 is TGCGCCAGCAGCCCGGACAGGGCCATAGGGACTGAGCAGTTCTTC. Its translation is CASSPDRAIGTEQFF.